This TCR beta chain was captured by sequencing in a study of shared clonotypes between healthy human individuals. Researchers divided each subset's genomic DNA evenly across several immunoSEQ plates. Clones were sequenced by immunoSEQ multiplex PCR, and TCRdb holds only the in-frame ones, with some missing. The table records about 680,000 clones, more than 70% of them present only once. The CDR3 sequence is 15 residues long. CDR1 and CDR2 (germline): MNHNS, SASEGT. V trimming: 6 bases; J trimming: 3 bases; junction bases outside the gene matches: 4. Participating donors were healthy, HIV-negative adults free of recent acute infections or vaccinations. Each donor was a Caucasian adult residing in Nashville, Tennessee.

The chain combines TRBV6-1 with TRBJ2-3, with TRBD2 matching over 12 bases. This receptor was obtained from a woman younger than 45 in good health. Material for sequencing was memory CD4+ T cells sorted from blood. Described subset: CD45RA-negative fraction. The CDR3 DNA is TGTGCCAGCAGGACTAGCGGGAGTCCTACAGATACGCAGTATTTT. Its protein product is CASRTSGSPTDTQYF.